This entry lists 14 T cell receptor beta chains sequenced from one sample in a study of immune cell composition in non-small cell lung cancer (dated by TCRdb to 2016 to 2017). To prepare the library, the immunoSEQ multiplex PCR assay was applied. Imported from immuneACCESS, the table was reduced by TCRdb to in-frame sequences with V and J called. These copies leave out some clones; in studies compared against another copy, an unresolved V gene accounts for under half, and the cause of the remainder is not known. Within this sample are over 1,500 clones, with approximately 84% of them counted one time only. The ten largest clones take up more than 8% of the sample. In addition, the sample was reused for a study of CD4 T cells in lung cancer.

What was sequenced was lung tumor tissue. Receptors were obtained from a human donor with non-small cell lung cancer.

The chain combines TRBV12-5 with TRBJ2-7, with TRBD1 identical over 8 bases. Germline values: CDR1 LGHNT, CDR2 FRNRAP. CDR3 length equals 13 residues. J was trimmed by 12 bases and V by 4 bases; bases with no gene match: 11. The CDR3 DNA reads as TGTGCTAGTGGTTGGGCAACAGGGGGGTCTGCGTACTTC. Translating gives CASGWATGGSAYF. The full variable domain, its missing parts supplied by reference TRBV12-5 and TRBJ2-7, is DARVTQTPRHKVTEMGQEVTMRCQPILGHNTVFWYRQTMMQGLELLAYFRNRAPLDDSGMPKDRFSAEMPDATLATLKIQPSEPRDSAVYFCASGWATGGSAYFGPGTRLTVT.

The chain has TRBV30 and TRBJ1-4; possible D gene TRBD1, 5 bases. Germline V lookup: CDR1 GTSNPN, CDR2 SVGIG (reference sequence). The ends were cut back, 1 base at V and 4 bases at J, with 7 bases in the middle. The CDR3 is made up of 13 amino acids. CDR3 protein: CAWSAGINEKLFF. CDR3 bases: TGTGCCTGGAGTGCAGGGATTAATGAAAAACTGTTTTTT.

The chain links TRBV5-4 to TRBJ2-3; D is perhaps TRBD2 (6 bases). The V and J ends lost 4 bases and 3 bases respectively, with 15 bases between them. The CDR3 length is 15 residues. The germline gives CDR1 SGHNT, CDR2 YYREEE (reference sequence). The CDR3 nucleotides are TGTGCCAGCAGCCGTAAATGGGGGGAGACAGATACGCAGTATTTT. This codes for CASSRKWGETDTQYF.

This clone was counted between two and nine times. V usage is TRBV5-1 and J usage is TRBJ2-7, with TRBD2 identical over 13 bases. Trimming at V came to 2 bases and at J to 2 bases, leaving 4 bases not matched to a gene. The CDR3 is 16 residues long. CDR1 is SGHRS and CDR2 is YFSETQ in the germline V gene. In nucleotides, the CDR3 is TGCGCCAGCAGCTTTGGACTAGCGGGGGATCCCTACGAGCAGTACTTC. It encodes CASSFGLAGDPYEQYF.

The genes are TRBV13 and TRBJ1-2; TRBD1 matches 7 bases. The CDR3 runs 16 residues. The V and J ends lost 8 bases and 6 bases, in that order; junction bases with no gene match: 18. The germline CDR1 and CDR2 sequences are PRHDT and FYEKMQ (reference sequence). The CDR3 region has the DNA TGTGCCAGCCCCCCTTTGAGGGGGCGTGCGGAGGATGGCTACACCTTC. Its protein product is CASPPLRGRAEDGYTF.

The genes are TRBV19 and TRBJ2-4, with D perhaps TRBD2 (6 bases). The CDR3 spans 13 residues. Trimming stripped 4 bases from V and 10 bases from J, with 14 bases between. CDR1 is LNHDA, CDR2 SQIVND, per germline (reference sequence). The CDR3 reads CASSTGPRGIQYF. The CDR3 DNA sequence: TGTGCCAGTAGTACTGGTCCCCGGGGGATTCAGTACTTC.

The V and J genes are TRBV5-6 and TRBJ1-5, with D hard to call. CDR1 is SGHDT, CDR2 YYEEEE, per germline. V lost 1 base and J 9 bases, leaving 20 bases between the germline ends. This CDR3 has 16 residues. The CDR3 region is CASSLIKRSGVWPQHF. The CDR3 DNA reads TGTGCCAGCAGCTTGATCAAAAGAAGCGGGGTTTGGCCCCAGCATTTT.

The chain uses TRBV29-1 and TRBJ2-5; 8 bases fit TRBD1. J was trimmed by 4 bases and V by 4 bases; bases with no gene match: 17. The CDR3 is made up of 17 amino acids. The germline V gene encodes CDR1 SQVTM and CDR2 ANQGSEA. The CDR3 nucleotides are TGCAGCGTTGTTCCCCAGGGGGCGGAAGGGGCAGGAGAGACCCAGTACTTC. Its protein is CSVVPQGAEGAGETQYF.

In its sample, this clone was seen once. The CDR3: CASSDSTGSSYEQYF. CDR3 nucleotide sequence: TGTGCCAGCAGTGACTCGACAGGGAGCTCCTACGAGCAGTACTTC. The V and J genes are TRBV6-4 and TRBJ2-7; 7 nucleotides agree with TRBD1. V trimming: 0 bases; J trimming: 0 bases; junction bases outside the gene matches: 2. The germline V gene encodes CDR1 MRHNA and CDR2 SNTAGT. The CDR3 has 15 amino acids.

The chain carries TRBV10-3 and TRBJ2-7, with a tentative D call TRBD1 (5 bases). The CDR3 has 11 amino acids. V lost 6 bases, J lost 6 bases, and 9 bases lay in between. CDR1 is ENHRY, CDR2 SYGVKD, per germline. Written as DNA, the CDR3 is TGTGCCATCAGGGCCCAGGGCGAGCAGTACTTC. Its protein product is CAIRAQGEQYF.

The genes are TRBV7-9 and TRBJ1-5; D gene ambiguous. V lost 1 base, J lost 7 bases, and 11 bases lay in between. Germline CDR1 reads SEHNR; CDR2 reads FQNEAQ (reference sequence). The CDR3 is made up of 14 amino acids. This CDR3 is CASSLEGPGQPQHF. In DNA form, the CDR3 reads TGTGCCAGCAGCTTAGAGGGTCCGGGGCAGCCCCAGCATTTT.

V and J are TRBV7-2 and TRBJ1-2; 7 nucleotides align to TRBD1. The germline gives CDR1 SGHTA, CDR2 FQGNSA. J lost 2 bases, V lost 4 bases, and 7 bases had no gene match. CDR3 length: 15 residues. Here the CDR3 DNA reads TGTGCCAGCAGCTATAAAGAGACAGGGAACTATGGCTACACCTTC. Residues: CASSYKETGNYGYTF.

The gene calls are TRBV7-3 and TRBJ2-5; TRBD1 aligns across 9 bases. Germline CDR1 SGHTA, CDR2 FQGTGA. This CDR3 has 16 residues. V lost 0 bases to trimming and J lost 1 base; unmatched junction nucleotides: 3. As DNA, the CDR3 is TGTGCCAGCAGCTTAACGTTACAGGGGGCCCAAGAGACCCAGTACTTC. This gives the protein CASSLTLQGAQETQYF. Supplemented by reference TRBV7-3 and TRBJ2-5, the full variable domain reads GAGVSQTPSNKVTEKGKYVELRCDPISGHTALYWYRQSLGQGPEFLIYFQGTGAADDSGLPNDRFFAVRPEGSVSTLKIQRTERGDSAVYLCASSLTLQGAQETQYFGPGTRLLVL.

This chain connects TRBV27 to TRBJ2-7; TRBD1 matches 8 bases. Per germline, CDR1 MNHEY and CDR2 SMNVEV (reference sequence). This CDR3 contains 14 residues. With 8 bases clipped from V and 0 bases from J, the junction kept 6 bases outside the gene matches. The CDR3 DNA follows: TGTGCCAGCTGGGGACAGGAGAGCTCCTACGAGCAGTACTTC. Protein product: CASWGQESSYEQYF.